This T cell receptor (beta chain) was retrieved from a study of T-cell memory formation after mild COVID-19. Turning to the study itself: For the most part, TCR clusters were specific to one donor.

The ends lost 4 bases at V and 3 bases at J; junction bases unmatched: 3. The CDR3 is 14 amino acids. One entry per CDR3 protein results from TCRdb running MiXCR on the 5' RACE reads. The data contain about 400,000 distinct CDR3 sequences, more than 15% of them singletons. This clonotype occurred a few times. This rearrangement joins TRBV12-3 or TRBV12-4 to TRBJ2-7; the match to TRBD1 covers 10 bases. This receptor was taken from a man younger than 30 who had mild COVID-19 (a few samples of this study predate the infection). Cell type and time point are not known. Input material: PBMCs or a T cell subset sorted from them (not recorded which). The CDR3 loop is CASSSGQGYYEQYF. The CDR3 DNA sequence: TGTGCCAGCAGTTCGGGACAGGGGTACTACGAGCAGTACTTC.